This entry is about one T cell receptor (beta chain). What it binds is not known. This sample was included in a study of immune cell composition in non-small cell lung cancer. Whole-study results and caveats: Adenocarcinomas with higher top tumour-associated clone frequency had more reactive TILs. Clones >0.5% enriched in tumour were rarer in adenocarcinoma (33%) than squamous (around 75%). Tumour TCR-beta clonality showed no significant link to smoking pack-years.

The CDR3 has 16 amino acids. Trimming removed 0 bases from V and 3 bases from J, with 15 bases in between. Per germline, CDR1 KGHSH and CDR2 LQKENI. The repertoire was sequenced with immunoSEQ multiplex PCR; TCRdb's copy has only in-frame clones and lacks some. The table records roughly 3,100 clones, about 73% of them present only once. The normal lung sample lay at least 3 cm, and maximally far, from the tumour. The chain combines TRBV18 with TRBJ2-7; D possibly corresponds to TRBD2 (6 bases). The sequence was obtained from a human donor with non-small cell lung cancer. The donor label of this sample is uncertain. Sequenced sample: non-adjacent lung tissue. This CDR3 is CASSPPVSGGGYEQYF. In DNA, the CDR3 is TGTGCCAGCTCACCACCGGTTAGCGGAGGAGGCTACGAGCAGTACTTC.